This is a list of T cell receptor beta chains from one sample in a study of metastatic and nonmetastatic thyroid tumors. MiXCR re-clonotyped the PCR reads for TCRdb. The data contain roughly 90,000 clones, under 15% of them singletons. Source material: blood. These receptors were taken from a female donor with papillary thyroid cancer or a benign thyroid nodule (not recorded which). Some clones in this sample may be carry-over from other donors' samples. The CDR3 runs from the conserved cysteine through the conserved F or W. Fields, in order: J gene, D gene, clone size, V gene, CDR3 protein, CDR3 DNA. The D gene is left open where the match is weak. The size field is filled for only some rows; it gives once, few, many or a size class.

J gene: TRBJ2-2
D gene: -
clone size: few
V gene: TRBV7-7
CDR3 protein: CASSLSGLTGELFF
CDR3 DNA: TGTGCTAGCAGCTTATCGGGGCTCACCGGGGAGCTGTTTTTT

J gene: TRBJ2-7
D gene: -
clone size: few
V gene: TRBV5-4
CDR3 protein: CASSVGPRPGDEQYF
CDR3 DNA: TGTGCCAGCAGCGTCGGACCCAGGCCGGGCGACGAGCAGTACTTC

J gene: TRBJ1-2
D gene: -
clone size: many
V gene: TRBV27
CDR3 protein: CASRPNPLRVSDYGYTF
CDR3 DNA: TGTGCCAGCAGGCCAAACCCCCTCAGGGTGTCGGACTATGGCTACACCTTC

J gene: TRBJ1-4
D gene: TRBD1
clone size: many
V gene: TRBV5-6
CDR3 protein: CASSSGGQANEKLFF
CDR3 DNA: TGTGCCAGCAGCTCTGGGGGACAGGCTAATGAAAAACTGTTTTTT

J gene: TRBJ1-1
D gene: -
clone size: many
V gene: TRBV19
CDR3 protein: CASRQGGYSEAFF
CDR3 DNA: TGTGCCAGTAGACAGGGAGGATACTCTGAAGCTTTCTTT

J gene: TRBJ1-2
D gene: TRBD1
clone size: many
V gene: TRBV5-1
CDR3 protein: CASSPGQGDYGYTF
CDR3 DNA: TGCGCCAGCAGCCCGGGACAGGGGGACTATGGCTACACCTTC

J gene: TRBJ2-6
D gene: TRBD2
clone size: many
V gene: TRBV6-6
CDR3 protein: CASSYLLAGAYSGANVLTF
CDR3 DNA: TGTGCCAGCAGTTACTTACTAGCGGGGGCCTACTCTGGGGCCAACGTCCTGACTTTC

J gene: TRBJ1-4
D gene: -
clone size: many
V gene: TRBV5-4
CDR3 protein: CASSSGQGNEKLFF
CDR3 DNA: TGTGCCAGCAGCTCGGGCCAGGGTAATGAAAAACTGTTTTTT

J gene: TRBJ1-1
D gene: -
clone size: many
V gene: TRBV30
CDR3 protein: CACGGTPRQSGNTEAFF
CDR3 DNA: TGTGCCTGCGGCGGGACACCCAGACAGTCGGGGAACACTGAAGCTTTCTTT

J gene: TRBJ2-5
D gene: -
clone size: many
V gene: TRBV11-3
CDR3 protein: CASSPWRFPRETQYF
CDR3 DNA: TGTGCCAGCAGCCCTTGGCGCTTTCCCCGGGAGACCCAGTACTTC

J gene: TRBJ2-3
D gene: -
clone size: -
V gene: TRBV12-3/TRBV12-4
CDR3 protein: CARGRVQDTEYF
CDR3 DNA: TGTGCCAGAGGGCGCGTTCAGGATACGGAGTATTTT

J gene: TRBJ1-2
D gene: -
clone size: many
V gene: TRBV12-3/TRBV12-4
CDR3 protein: CASSFLTGLDGYTF
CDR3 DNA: TGTGCCAGCAGCTTCTTGACAGGATTGGATGGCTACACCTTC

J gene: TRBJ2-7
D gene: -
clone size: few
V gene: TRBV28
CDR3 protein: CASFSRELLEQYF
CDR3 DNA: TGTGCCAGCTTCTCCCGGGAGCTGTTAGAGCAGTACTTC

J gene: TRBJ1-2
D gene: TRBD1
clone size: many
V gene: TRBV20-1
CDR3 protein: CSAIYGQGYGYTF
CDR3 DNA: TGCAGTGCTATCTACGGACAGGGTTATGGCTACACCTTC

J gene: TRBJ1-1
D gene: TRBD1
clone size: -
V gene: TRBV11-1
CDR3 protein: CASSLGATTGRNTEAFF
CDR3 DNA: TGTGCCAGCAGCCTAGGTGCGACGACAGGGAGGAACACTGAAGCTTTCTTT

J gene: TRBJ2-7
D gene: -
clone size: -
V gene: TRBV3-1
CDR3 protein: CASSQVLEYEQYF
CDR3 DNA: TGTGCCAGCAGCCAAGTTTTGGAGTACGAGCAGTACTTT

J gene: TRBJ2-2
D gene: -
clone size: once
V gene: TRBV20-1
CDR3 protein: CSARDRVAWGLNTGEPFF
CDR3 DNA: TGCAGTGCTAGAGATCGGGTAGCGTGGGGGCTTAACACCGGGGAGCCGTTTTTT

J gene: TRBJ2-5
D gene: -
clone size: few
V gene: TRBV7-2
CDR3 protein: CASSLWGTQYF
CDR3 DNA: TGTGCCAGCAGCTTATGGGGGACCCAGTACTTC

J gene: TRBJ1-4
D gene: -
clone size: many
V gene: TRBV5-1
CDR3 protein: CASSTGPTLGKLFF
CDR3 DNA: TGCGCCAGCAGCACCGGCCCTACCCTGGGGAAACTGTTTTTT

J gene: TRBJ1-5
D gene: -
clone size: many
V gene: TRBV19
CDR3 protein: CASREQSLSNQPQHF
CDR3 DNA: TGTGCCAGTAGGGAACAGAGCCTTAGCAATCAGCCCCAGCATTTT

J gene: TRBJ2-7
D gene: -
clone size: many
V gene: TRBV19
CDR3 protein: CASSSSSYEQYF
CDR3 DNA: TGTGCCAGTAGTAGCAGCTCCTACGAGCAGTACTTC

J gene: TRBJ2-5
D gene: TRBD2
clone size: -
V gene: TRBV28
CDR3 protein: CASSATSGGETHHF
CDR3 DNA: TGTGCCAGCTCCGCCACTAGCGGCGGGGAGACCCATCACTTC

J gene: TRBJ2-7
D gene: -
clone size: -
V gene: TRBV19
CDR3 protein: CASSSWASDEQYF
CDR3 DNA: TGTGCCAGTAGTAGCTGGGCCTCGGACGAGCAGTACTTC

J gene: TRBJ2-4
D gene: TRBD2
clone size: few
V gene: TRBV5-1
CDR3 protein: CASSLWGEGSAKNIQYF
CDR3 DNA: TGCGCCAGCAGCTTGTGGGGGGAGGGTTCGGCCAAAAACATTCAGTACTTC

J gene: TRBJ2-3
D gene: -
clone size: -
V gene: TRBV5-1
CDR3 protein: CASRLVPDTDTQYF
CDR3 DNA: TGCGCCAGCAGATTGGTTCCAGACACAGATACGCAGTATTTT

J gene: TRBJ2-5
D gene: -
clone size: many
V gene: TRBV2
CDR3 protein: CASSGVTQETQYF
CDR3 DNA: TGTGCCAGCAGCGGGGTAACTCAAGAGACCCAGTACTTC

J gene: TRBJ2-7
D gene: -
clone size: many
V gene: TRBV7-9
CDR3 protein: CASSPGQSYEQYF
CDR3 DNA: TGTGCCAGCAGCCCTGGACAGTCCTACGAGCAGTACTTC

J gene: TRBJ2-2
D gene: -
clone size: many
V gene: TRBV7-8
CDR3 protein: CASSLRQALRNTGELFF
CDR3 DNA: TGTGCCAGCAGCCTAAGACAGGCCCTGAGGAACACCGGGGAGCTGTTTTTT

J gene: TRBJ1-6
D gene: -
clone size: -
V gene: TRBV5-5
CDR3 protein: CASSLTVYSPLHF
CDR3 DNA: TGTGCCAGCAGCTTAACAGTATATTCACCCCTCCATTTT

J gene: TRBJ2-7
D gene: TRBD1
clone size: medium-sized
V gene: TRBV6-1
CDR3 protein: CASRGQGASYEQYF
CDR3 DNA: TGTGCCAGCAGGGGACAGGGGGCCTCCTACGAGCAGTACTTC

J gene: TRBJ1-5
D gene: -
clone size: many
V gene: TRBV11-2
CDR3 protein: CASSPGLNQPQHF
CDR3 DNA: TGTGCCAGCAGCCCGGGGCTGAATCAGCCCCAGCATTTT

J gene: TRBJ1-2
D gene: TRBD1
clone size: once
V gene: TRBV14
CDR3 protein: CASSFGTGANYGYTF
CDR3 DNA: TGTGCCAGCAGCTTCGGGACAGGGGCCAACTATGGCTACACCTTC

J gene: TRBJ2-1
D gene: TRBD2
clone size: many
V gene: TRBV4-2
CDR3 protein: CASSQDPSGGGNEQFF
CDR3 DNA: TGTGCCAGCAGCCAAGACCCTAGCGGGGGGGGTAATGAGCAGTTCTTC

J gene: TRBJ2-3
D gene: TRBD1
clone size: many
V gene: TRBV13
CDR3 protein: CASRLTGGPSRADTQYF
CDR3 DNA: TGTGCCAGCAGGTTGACAGGGGGGCCGAGCAGGGCAGATACGCAGTATTTT

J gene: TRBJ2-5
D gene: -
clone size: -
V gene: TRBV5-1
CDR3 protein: CASSLTGKETQYF
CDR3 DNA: TGCGCCAGCAGCTTGACAGGTAAAGAGACCCAGTACTTC

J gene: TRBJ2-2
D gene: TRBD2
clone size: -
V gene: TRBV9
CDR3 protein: CASSVETSGGLGTGELFF
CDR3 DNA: TGTGCCAGCAGCGTGGAAACTAGCGGGGGGCTGGGGACCGGGGAGCTGTTTTTT

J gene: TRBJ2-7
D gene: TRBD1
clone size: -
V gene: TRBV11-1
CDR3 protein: CDSSVRQGTYEQYF
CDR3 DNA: TGTGACAGCAGCGTTCGACAGGGAACCTACGAGCAGTACTTC

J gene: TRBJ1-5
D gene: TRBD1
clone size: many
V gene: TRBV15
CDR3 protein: CATSLETGAQPQHF
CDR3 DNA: TGTGCCACCAGCCTGGAGACAGGGGCGCAGCCCCAGCATTTT

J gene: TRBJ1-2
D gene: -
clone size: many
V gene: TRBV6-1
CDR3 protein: CASTPENYGYTF
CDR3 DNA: TGTGCCAGCACACCAGAGAACTATGGCTACACCTTC

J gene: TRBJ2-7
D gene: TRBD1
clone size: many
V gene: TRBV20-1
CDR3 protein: CSQDRGVAEQYF
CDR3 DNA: TGCAGTCAAGACAGGGGGGTGGCAGAGCAGTACTTC

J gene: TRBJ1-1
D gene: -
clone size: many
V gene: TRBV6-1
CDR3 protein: CASSPPDYQVNTEAFF
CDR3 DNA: TGTGCCAGCAGCCCTCCTGATTACCAGGTGAACACTGAAGCTTTCTTT

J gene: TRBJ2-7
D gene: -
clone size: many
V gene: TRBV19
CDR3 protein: CASSTGGGTYEQYF
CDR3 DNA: TGTGCCAGTAGTACCGGTGGAGGAACCTACGAGCAGTACTTC

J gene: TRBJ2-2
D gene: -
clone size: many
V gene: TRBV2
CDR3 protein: CASSGEHTGELFF
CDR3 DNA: TGTGCCAGCAGTGGAGAGCACACCGGGGAGCTGTTTTTT

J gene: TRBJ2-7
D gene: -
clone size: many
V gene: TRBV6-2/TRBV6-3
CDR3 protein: CASRDGPYRGVVGKQYF
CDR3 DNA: TGTGCCAGCCGCGACGGACCTTATAGGGGAGTCGTTGGCAAGCAGTACTTC

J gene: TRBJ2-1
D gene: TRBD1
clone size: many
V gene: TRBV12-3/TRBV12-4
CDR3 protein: CASSLGTGHNEQFF
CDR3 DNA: TGTGCCAGCAGTCTGGGGACAGGGCACAATGAGCAGTTCTTC

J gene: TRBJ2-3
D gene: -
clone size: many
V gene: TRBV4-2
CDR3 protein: CASSQDYGQGTQYF
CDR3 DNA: TGTGCCAGCAGCCAAGACTACGGTCAAGGTACGCAGTATTTT

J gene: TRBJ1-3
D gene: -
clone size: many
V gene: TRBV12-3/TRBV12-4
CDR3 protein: CASTISGNTIYF
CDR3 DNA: TGTGCCAGCACTATATCTGGAAACACCATATATTTT

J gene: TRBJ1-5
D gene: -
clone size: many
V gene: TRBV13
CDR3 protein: CASSLAGDRNQPQHF
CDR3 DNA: TGTGCCAGCAGCTTAGCTGGGGACCGCAATCAGCCCCAGCATTTT

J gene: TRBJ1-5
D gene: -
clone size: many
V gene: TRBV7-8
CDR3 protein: CASSLREGGNQPQHF
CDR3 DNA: TGTGCCAGCAGCTTAAGGGAAGGGGGCAATCAGCCCCAGCATTTT

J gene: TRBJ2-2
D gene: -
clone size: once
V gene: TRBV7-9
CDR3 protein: CASSKPLKTGELFF
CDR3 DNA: TGTGCCAGCAGCAAACCCCTGAAGACAGGGGAGCTGTTTTTT

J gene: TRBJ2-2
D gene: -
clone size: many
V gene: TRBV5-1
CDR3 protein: CASSLEVAGTGELFF
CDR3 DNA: TGCGCCAGCAGCTTGGAAGTCGCGGGCACCGGGGAGCTGTTTTTT

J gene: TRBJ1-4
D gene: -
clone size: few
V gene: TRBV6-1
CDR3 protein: CASIKQGSTGEKLFF
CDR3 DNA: TGTGCCAGCATAAAGCAGGGTAGCACGGGGGAAAAACTGTTTTTT

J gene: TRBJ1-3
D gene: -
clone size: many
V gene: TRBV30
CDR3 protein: CASSVGNTIYF
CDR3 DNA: TGTGCCTCGAGCGTAGGTAACACCATATATTTT

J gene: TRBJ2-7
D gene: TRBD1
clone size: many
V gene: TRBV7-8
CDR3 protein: CASSSKQGAPTAEQYF
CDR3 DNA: TGTGCCAGCAGCTCAAAACAGGGGGCGCCGACCGCAGAGCAGTACTTC